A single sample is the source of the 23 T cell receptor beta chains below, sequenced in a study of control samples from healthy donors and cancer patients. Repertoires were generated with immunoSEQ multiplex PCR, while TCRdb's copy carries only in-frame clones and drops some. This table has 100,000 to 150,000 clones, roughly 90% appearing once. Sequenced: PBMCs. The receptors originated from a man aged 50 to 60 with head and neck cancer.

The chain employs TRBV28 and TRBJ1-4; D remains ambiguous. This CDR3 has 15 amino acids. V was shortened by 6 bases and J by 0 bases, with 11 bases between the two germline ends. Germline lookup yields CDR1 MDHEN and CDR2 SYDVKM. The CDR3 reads CASSLTGPTNEKLFF. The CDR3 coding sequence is TGTGCCAGCAGCTTGACCGGGCCAACTAATGAAAAACTGTTTTTT. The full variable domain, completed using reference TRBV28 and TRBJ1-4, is DVKVTQSSRYLVKRTGEKVFLECVQDMDHENMFWYRQDPGLGLRLIYFSYDVKMKEKGDIPEGYSVSREKKERFSLILESASTNQTSMYLCASSLTGPTNEKLFFGSGTQLSVL.

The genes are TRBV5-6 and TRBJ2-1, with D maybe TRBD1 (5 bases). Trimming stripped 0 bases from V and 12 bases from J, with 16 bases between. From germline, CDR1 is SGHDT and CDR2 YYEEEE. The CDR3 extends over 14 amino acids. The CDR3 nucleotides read TGTGCCAGCAGCTTGGACAGGTCCGGCTCCGCGCAGTTCTTC. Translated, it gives CASSLDRSGSAQFF.

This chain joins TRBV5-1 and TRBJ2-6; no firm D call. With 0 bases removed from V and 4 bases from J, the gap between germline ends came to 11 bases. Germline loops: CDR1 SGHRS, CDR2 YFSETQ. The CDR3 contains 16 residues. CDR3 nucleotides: TGCGCCAGCAGCTTGGGCTTGGGATCCGGGGCCAACGTCCTGACTTTC. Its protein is CASSLGLGSGANVLTF.

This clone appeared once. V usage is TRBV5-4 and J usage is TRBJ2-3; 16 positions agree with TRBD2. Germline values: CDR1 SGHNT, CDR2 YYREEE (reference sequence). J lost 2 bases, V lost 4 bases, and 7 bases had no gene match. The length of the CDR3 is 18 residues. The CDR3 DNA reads TGTGCCAGCAGCGTGGGACTAGCGGGGGGGACCGACACAGATACGCAGTATTTT. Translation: CASSVGLAGGTDTDTQYF.

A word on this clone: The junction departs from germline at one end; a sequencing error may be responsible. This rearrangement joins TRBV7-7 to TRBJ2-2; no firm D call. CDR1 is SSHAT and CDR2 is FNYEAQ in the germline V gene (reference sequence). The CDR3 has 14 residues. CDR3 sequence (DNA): TGTGCTAGCAGCTTTGGACCTGACACCGGGGAGCTGTTTTTT. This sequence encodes CASSFGPDTGELFF.

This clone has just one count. The CDR3 is CASSQASGGLGLDNEQFF. The DNA of the CDR3 is TGTGCCAGCAGCCAAGCGAGCGGGGGACTCGGGCTCGATAATGAGCAGTTCTTC. V gene TRBV3-1 (or the pseudogene TRBV3-2) combines with J gene TRBJ2-1, with TRBD2 matching 8 bases. Looked up from germline, CDR1 is LGHDT and CDR2 is YNNKEL (reference sequence). The CDR3 totals 18 residues. Losses at the gene ends were 1 base for V and 7 bases for J; bases not matched to a gene: 15.

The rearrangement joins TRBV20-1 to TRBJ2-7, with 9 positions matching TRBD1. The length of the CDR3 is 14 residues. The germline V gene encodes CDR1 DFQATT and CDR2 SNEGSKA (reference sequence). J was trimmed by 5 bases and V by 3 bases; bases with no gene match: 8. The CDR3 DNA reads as TGCAGTGCTAGTTGGGACAGGGAGAGACACGAGCAGTACTTC. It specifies CSASWDRERHEQYF.

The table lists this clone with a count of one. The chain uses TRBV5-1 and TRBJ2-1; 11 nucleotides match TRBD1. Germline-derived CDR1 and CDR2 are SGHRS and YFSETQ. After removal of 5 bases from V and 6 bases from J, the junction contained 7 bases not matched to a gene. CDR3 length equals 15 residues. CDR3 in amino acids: CASRRGQGDGNEQFF. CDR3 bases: TGCGCCAGCAGACGGGGACAGGGGGACGGCAATGAGCAGTTCTTC.

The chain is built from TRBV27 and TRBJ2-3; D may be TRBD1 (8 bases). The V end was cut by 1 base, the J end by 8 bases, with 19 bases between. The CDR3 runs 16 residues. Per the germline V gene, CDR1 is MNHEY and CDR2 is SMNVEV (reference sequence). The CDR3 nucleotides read TGTGCCAGCAGTTTATTGGGGGGGCAGGGGGCAGGTACGCAGTATTTT. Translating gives CASSLLGGQGAGTQYF.

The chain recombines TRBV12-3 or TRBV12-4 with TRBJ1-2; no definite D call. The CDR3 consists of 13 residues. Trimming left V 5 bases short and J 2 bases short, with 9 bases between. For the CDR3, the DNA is TGTGCCAGCAGTCCTCAGGAGAACTATGGCTACACCTTC. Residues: CASSPQENYGYTF.

The CDR3 loop is CASSARDSLEQYF. CDR3 nucleotides: TGTGCCAGCAGCGCCCGGGACTCCCTGGAGCAGTACTTC. The genes are TRBV11-2 and TRBJ2-7, with D possibly TRBD2 on 6 matching bases. V lost 5 bases to trimming and J lost 7 bases, with 15 bases between them. CDR1 SGHAT and CDR2 FQNNGV come from the germline V gene. The CDR3 sequence is 13 residues long.

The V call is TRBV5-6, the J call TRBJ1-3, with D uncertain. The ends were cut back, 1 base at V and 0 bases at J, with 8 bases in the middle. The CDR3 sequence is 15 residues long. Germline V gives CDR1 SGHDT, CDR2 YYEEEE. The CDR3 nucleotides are TGTGCCAGCAGCTTGAACCCCTTCTCTGGAAACACCATATATTTT. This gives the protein CASSLNPFSGNTIYF.

The CDR3 region is CASSLTQSSPSGNTIYF. The CDR3 DNA reads TGTGCCAGCAGCCTAACCCAGTCCTCTCCCTCTGGAAACACCATATATTTT. The genes are TRBV7-9 and TRBJ1-3; the D is unclear. The CDR3 contains 17 residues. The germline gives CDR1 SEHNR, CDR2 FQNEAQ (reference sequence). Trimming stripped 5 bases from V and 0 bases from J, with 17 bases between.

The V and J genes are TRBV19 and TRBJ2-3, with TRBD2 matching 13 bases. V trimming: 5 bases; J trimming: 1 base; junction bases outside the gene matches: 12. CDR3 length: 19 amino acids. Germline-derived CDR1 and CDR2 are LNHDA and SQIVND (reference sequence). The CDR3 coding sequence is TGTGCCAGTAGTGAGCTAGGGACTAGCGGGGAACGGGGCACAGATACGCAGTATTTT. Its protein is CASSELGTSGERGTDTQYF.

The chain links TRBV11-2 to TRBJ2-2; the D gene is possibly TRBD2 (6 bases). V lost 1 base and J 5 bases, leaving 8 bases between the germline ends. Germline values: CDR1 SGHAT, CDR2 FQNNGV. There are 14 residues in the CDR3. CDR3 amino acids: CASSLGSGTGELFF. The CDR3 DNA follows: TGTGCCAGCAGCTTAGGCAGCGGGACCGGGGAGCTGTTTTTT.

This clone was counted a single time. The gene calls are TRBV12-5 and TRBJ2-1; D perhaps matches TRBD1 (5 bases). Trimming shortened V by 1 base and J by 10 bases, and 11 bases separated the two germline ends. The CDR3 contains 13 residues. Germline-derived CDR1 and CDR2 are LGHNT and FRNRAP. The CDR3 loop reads CASGLGSTGEQFF. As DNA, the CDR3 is TGTGCTAGTGGTTTGGGGTCTACAGGCGAGCAGTTCTTC.

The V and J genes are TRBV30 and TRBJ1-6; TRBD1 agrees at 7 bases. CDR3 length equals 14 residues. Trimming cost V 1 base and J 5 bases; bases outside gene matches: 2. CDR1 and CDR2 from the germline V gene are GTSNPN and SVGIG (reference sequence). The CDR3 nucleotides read TGTGCCTGGAGTGCGGGGACAGATAATTCACCCCTCCACTTT. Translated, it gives CAWSAGTDNSPLHF. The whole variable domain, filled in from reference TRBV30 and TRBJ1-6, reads SQTIHQWPATLVQPVGSPLSLECTVEGTSNPNLYWYRQAAGRGLQLLFYSVGIGQISSEVPQNLSASRPQDRQFILSSKKLLLSDSGFYLCAWSAGTDNSPLHFGNGTRLTVT.

Written as DNA, the CDR3 is TGTGCCAGCAGTGAAGGGCCAGGGGGATTTGAAAAACTGTTTTTT. Its translation: CASSEGPGGFEKLFF. This chain connects TRBV2 to TRBJ1-4; 7 nucleotides line up with TRBD1. The CDR3 runs 15 residues. The germline gives CDR1 SNHLY, CDR2 FYNNEI. V gave up 1 base and J gave up 7 bases; unmatched junction bases: 6.

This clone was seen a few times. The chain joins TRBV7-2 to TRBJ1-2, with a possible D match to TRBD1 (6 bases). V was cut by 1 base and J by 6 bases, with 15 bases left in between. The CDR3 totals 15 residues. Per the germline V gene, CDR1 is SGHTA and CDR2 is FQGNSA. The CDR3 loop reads CASSLVLGAGNGYTF. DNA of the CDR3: TGTGCCAGCAGCTTAGTTCTGGGGGCGGGAAATGGCTACACCTTC. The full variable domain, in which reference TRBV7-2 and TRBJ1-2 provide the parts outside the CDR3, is GAGVSQSPSNKVTEKGKDVELRCDPISGHTALYWYRQSLGQGLEFLIYFQGNSAPDKSGLPSDRFSAERTGGSVSTLTIQRTQQEDSAVYLCASSLVLGAGNGYTFGSGTRLTVV.

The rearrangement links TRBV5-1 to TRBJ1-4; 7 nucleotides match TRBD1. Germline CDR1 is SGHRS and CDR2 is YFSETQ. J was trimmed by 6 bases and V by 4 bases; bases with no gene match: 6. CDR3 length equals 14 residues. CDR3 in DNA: TGCGCCAGCAGCCCACGACAGGGCGATGAAAAACTGTTTTTT. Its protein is CASSPRQGDEKLFF.

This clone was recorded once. The CDR3 sequence is CASSFTGLVLGDTGELFF. The DNA of the CDR3 is TGTGCCAGCAGTTTCACGGGTCTAGTTTTGGGCGACACCGGGGAGCTGTTTTTT. The gene calls are TRBV28 and TRBJ2-2; D not certain. Germline values: CDR1 MDHEN, CDR2 SYDVKM. This CDR3 region has 18 residues. Trimming left V 3 bases short and J 3 bases short, with 20 bases between. Full variable domain (remainder filled in from reference TRBV28 and TRBJ2-2): DVKVTQSSRYLVKRTGEKVFLECVQDMDHENMFWYRQDPGLGLRLIYFSYDVKMKEKGDIPEGYSVSREKKERFSLILESASTNQTSMYLCASSFTGLVLGDTGELFFGEGSRLTVL.

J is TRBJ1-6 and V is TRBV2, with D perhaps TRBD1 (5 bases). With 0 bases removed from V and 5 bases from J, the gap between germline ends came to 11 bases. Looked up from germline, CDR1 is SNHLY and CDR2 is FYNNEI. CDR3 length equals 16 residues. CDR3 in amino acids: CASSEAGRMHNSPLHF. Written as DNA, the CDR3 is TGTGCCAGCAGTGAAGCGGGACGGATGCATAATTCACCCCTCCACTTT.

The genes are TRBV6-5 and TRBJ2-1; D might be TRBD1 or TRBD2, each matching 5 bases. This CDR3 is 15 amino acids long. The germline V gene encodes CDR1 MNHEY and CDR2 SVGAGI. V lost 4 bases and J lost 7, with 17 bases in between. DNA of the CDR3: TGTGCCAGCAGTTCCACCGGGGCCAAAGGGAATGAGCAGTTCTTC. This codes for CASSSTGAKGNEQFF.